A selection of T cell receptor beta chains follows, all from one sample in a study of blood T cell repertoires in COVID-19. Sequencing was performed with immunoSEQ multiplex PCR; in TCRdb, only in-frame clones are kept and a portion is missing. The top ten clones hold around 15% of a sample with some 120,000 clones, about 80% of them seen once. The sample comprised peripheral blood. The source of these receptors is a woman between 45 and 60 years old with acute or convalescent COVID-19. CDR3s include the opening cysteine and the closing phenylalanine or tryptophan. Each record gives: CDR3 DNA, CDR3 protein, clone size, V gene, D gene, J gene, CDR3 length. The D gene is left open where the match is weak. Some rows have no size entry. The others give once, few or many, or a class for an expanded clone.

TGTGCCAGCAGCCAAGAGGAAGGGGTGTCCTACGAGCAGTACTTC CASSQEEGVSYEQYF - TRBV3-1/TRBV3-2 - TRBJ2-7 15
TGTGCCAGCAGTCGAGACAGGGACTTAACTGAAGCTTTCTTT CASSRDRDLTEAFF few TRBV6-5 TRBD1 TRBJ1-1 14
TGTGCCACCAGTGACCCACAGGGGGCTTTCACAGATACGCAGTATTTT CATSDPQGAFTDTQYF - TRBV24-1 TRBD1 TRBJ2-3 16
TGTGCCATCAGTGAGTCAGGGGGCAGGTGGAGCTCTGGAAACACCATATATTTT CAISESGGRWSSGNTIYF - TRBV10-3 TRBD1 TRBJ1-3 18
TGTGCCAGCAATGTTGGGGGACAGGGTGGAAACACCATATATTTT CASNVGGQGGNTIYF - TRBV5-4 TRBD1 TRBJ1-3 15
TGTGCCTGGAGTGTCAGGATGAACACTGAAGCTTTCTTT CAWSVRMNTEAFF once TRBV30 - TRBJ1-1 13
TGTGCCAGCTCACCACAGCAGGCCCTCGGGGCCAACGTCCTGACTTTC CASSPQQALGANVLTF - TRBV18 - TRBJ2-6 16
TGCGCCAGCAGCTTGAAAACAGGGGGCTCTGGAAACACCATATATTTT CASSLKTGGSGNTIYF - TRBV5-1 TRBD1 TRBJ1-3 16
TGCGCCAGCAGCCAAGACGGTCGTCAATCCAATGAGCAGTTCTTC CASSQDGRQSNEQFF - TRBV4-1 - TRBJ2-1 15
TGTGCCAGTAGTATCCGACAGGGTCAGCCCCAGCATTTT CASSIRQGQPQHF - TRBV19 TRBD1 TRBJ1-5 13
TGCGCCAGCAGCCCGTCGAGGGTCTTGACCTCTAACTATGGCTACACCTTC CASSPSRVLTSNYGYTF - TRBV5-1 - TRBJ1-2 17
TGTGCCAGCAGCCAGGCCCAAACGAGGGGCTACACCTTC CASSQAQTRGYTF - TRBV4-2 - TRBJ1-2 13
TGTGCCAGCAGTTACTCCCGCAGGGTTACCACTGAAGCTTTCTTT CASSYSRRVTTEAFF - TRBV6-5 - TRBJ1-1 15
TGTGCCAGCAGCTCGAGCCAGGGCCCGTATGGCTACACCTTC CASSSSQGPYGYTF - TRBV5-4 - TRBJ1-2 14
TGTGCCAGCAATGCGGGGGGTAGGAACTATGGCTACACCTTC CASNAGGRNYGYTF few TRBV25-1 - TRBJ1-2 14
TGTGCCAGCAGCGCCGTAGGGACAAGGATGGGCTCTGGCTACACCTTC CASSAVGTRMGSGYTF - TRBV11-2 - TRBJ1-2 16
TGTGCCAGTAGCAGGGACAGGGGTGCCTACAATGAGCAGTTCTTC CASSRDRGAYNEQFF - TRBV19 TRBD1 TRBJ2-1 15
TGTGCCAGCAGTGAAGCGCGGGATTCACCCCTCCACTTT CASSEARDSPLHF - TRBV2 - TRBJ1-6 13
TGTGCCAGCAGCTTAACCCCTAAAGAGACCCAGTACTTC CASSLTPKETQYF - TRBV7-3 - TRBJ2-5 13
TGTGCCAGCAGCGTAGAGACTAGCGGGGGGGCCTACAATGAGCAGTTCTTC CASSVETSGGAYNEQFF - TRBV9 TRBD2 TRBJ2-1 17
TGTGCCAGTAGTACTACCGTGGCTTTCTTT CASSTTVAFF - TRBV19 - TRBJ1-1 10
TGTGCCACTCACGAGACAGGGCGGAGGGGCTACACCTTC CATHETGRRGYTF - TRBV15 TRBD1 TRBJ1-2 13
TGTGCCAGCAGTTCATACACGATAGCCAAAAACATTCAGTACTTC CASSSYTIAKNIQYF - TRBV28 - TRBJ2-4 15
TGCGCCAGCAGCTTGGCTGTCGGGGCCGGGGAGCTGTTTTTT CASSLAVGAGELFF - TRBV5-1 - TRBJ2-2 14
TGCGCCAGCAGTTTGGTCACAGGGGGCACTGAAGCTTTCTTT CASSLVTGGTEAFF - TRBV10-2 TRBD1 TRBJ1-1 14
TGTGCCTCAGGACTACTCACAGATACGCAGTATTTT CASGLLTDTQYF - TRBV10-3 - TRBJ2-3 12
TGTGCCAGCAGCTTAAGAGCGGGGGGTTCCACCGGGGAGCTGTTTTTT CASSLRAGGSTGELFF - TRBV5-6 TRBD2 TRBJ2-2 16
TGTGCCAGCAGCTTAGGTCAGGCCAAGACCAACACAGATACGCAGTATTTT CASSLGQAKTNTDTQYF - TRBV5-8 - TRBJ2-3 17
TGTGCCAGCAGTCTCTATAGCAATCAGCCCCAGCATTTT CASSLYSNQPQHF - TRBV12-3/TRBV12-4 - TRBJ1-5 13
TGTGCCAGCAGCCCCCCTAGCGGGGGATACAATGAGCAGTTCTTC CASSPPSGGYNEQFF - TRBV11-2 TRBD2 TRBJ2-1 15
TGTGCCAGCAGCTCGGGGGGGACTAGCGTTCCAGATACGCAGTATTTT CASSSGGTSVPDTQYF - TRBV7-6 TRBD2 TRBJ2-3 16
TGCGCCAGCCGCCTGGGGGGGCACGGCACCGGGGAGCTGTTTTTT CASRLGGHGTGELFF once TRBV5-1 - TRBJ2-2 15
TGCAGCGTCGGGACAGGGGACGAGCAGTACTTC CSVGTGDEQYF - TRBV29-1 TRBD1 TRBJ2-7 11
TGTGCCAGCAGTTTATGGTTTCCAGGGAGGGAGCAGTACTTC CASSLWFPGREQYF - TRBV27 - TRBJ2-7 14
TGCAGTGCTAGAGCTTCTGAAAAACTGTTTTTT CSARASEKLFF - TRBV20-1 - TRBJ1-4 11
TGTGCCAGCAGTTTCCCCGGGACAGACCTCAGGGAAAAACTGTTTTTT CASSFPGTDLREKLFF - TRBV6-4 TRBD1 TRBJ1-4 16
TGTGCCAGCTCACCACGTCCCGACACTGAAGCTTTCTTT CASSPRPDTEAFF - TRBV18 - TRBJ1-1 13
TGCGCCAGCAGCTTGACAGGGAACACTGAAGCTTTCTTT CASSLTGNTEAFF - TRBV5-1 - TRBJ1-1 13
TGTGCCTGGGATCTCAAATGGCAGGGCGGACAGCCCCAGCATTTT CAWDLKWQGGQPQHF - TRBV30 - TRBJ1-5 15
TGTGCCAGCAGCAGAACACAAGAGACCCAGTACTTC CASSRTQETQYF once TRBV7-2 - TRBJ2-5 12
TGTGCCAGCAGCGTAGTTCAGGGCACTGAAGCTTTCTTT CASSVVQGTEAFF - TRBV9 - TRBJ1-1 13